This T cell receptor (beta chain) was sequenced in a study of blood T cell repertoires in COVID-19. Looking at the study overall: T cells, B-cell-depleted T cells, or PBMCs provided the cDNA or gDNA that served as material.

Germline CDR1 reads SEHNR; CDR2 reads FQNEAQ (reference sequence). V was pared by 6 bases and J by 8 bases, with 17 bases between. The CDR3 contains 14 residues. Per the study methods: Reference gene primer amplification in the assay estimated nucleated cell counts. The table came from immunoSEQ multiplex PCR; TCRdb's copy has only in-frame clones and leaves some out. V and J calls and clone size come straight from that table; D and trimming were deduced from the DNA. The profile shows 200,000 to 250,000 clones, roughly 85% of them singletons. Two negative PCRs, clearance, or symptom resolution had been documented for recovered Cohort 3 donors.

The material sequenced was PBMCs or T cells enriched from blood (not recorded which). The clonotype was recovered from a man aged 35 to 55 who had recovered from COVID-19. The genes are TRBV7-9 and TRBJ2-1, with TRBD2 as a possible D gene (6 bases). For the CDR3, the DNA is TGTGCCAGCAGGGGGGGACCAGGCGAAGATGAGCAGTTCTTC. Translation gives CASRGGPGEDEQFF.